The present T cell receptor beta chain was sequenced within a study of regulatory T cells in long-lasting Graves disease (dated by TCRdb to 2020 to 2023). A note on the overall study: Persistent Graves' disease was defined as antithyroid drug treatment for over 5 years with persistently positive TSH receptor autoantibodies. Persistent Graves' disease patients were compared with newly diagnosed Graves' disease patients by peripheral blood TCR sequencing and RNA sequencing. The study was conducted in China and was registered as a clinical trial. A total of about 35 samples underwent TCR sequencing, from around 13 patients with persistent Graves' disease and 20 or so patients with newly diagnosed Graves' disease. On average, persistent Graves' disease patients in the clinical cohort had been on antithyroid drugs for around 9.5 years.

The receptor library was made with multiplex PCR. Instrument used: Illumina HiSeq 4000. iRepertoire HTBI primers and Arm-PCR amplification of CDR3 regions were used to construct TCR beta libraries. PCR products were gel purified before sequencing. The paper's processing steps were these. A total of under 80 TRBV and approximately 15 TRBJ segments were identified across samples and were used for gene usage analysis of CDR3 amino acid clonotypes. COPE and FqMerger were used to merge the filtered high-quality paired reads into contigs. Contigs were aligned with BLAST to IMGT TRBV, TRBD and TRBJ reference genes, and CDR3 was defined per IMGT. Any clonotype with a frequency above 0.1% was counted as a highly expanded clone. Shannon entropy was used to measure repertoire diversity, and the Gini coefficient was used to measure V-J evenness. Clonotypes shared by more than one individual were considered public. TCRdb trimmed public reads at Q25 via fastp, called clones via MiXCR and kept in-frame beta chains. For every CDR3 protein sequence, its rows merge into one entry that carries the most common genes and DNA. The V and J calls here are based on TCRdb, not the publication. A total of around 460,000 distinct CDR3 sequences appear in this sample, 20% to 25% of them only once. The ten largest account for over 10% of the sample.

Trimming at the junction amounts to 5 bases on V and 5 bases on J, and the germline ends lie 15 bases apart. CDR1 and CDR2 (SGHTA, FQGNSA) derive from the germline V gene. Measured from the cysteine to the phenylalanine, the CDR3 is 14 residues long. The kept DNA is CDR3 alone, 42 bases in frame from the first base. The study at large found these results: Only peripheral blood was studied, because thyroid tissue, the primary lesion, was inaccessible. Only the TCR beta chain was sequenced and analyzed. Patients with persistent disease shared more public clonotypes (fewer than 3,000) than newly diagnosed patients did (966). The authors acknowledged the small sample size as a limitation that may reduce accuracy. Persistent Graves' disease patients showed lower TCR Shannon entropy and fewer highly expanded clones than newly diagnosed patients, suggesting clonal expansion. Persistent disease showed preferential use of TRBV28, TRBJ1-2 and TRBJ2-5, whereas newly diagnosed disease favored TRBV20-1 and TRBJ2-1.

There are many counts of this clonotype. Its antigen remains undetermined. Base qualities are not at hand, and no much larger clone is one base apart. The time point label for this specimen denotes: persistent/refractory GD, antithyroid drugs over 5 years with positive TRAb. RNA was extracted from PBMCs in TRIzol for both TCR sequencing and RNA sequencing. The diagnosis of Graves' disease was made according to American Thyroid Association guidelines. Patients for the study were recruited at an endocrinology department in Xi'an, China. Each patient gave 7.5 to 10 milliliters of peripheral blood, collected in an EDTA anticoagulant tube. PBMCs were isolated by Ficoll Paque Plus density gradient separation without further T cell sorting. An Agilent 2100 Bioanalyzer and agarose gel were used to check RNA quality, while a NanoDrop 2000 measured RNA concentration.

The chain is made from TRBV7-2 and TRBJ2-5, with TRBD2 perhaps the D gene, on 6 matching bases. The receptor was derived from a female donor with Graves disease. Sample: peripheral blood mononuclear cells (PBMCs), taken when the disease was refractory, from a patient treated with antithyroid drugs. The DNA sequence is TGTGCCAGCAGCCTCTTGGGTGGGGGGGAGACCCAGTACTTC. It translates as CASSLLGGGETQYF.